The 3 T cell receptor beta chains presented below share a single source sample, sequenced in a study of control samples from healthy donors and cancer patients. Measured with immunoSEQ multiplex PCR; TCRdb has only the in-frame clones, and not every one. This table has 150,000 or so clones, almost 90% appearing once. Sequencing was performed on blood. Every receptor here comes from a man between 18 and 35 years old in good health.

J is TRBJ1-5 and V is TRBV19; D uncertain. CDR3 length: 12 residues. V lost 4 bases to trimming and J lost 4 bases, with 5 bases between them. The germline V gene has CDR1 LNHDA and CDR2 SQIVND (reference sequence). In DNA form, the CDR3 reads TGTGCCAGTAGTAAAATAAATCAGCCCCAGCATTTT. It translates to CASSKINQPQHF.

This clone was recorded a few times. V is TRBV18 and J is TRBJ1-5; D may be TRBD1 (5 bases). CDR3 length: 17 amino acids. Germline V gene lookup returns CDR1 KGHSH and CDR2 LQKENI. Trimming took 4 bases from V and 0 from J, leaving 16 bases between them. In DNA form, the CDR3 reads TGTGCCAGCTCACGAGACCTTACAGGCGATAGCAATCAGCCCCAGCATTTT. It codes for CASSRDLTGDSNQPQHF.

The chain employs TRBV6-5 and TRBJ1-1, with TRBD1 matching 11 bases. CDR3 length: 15 residues. CDR1 is MNHEY, CDR2 SVGAGI, per germline. The junction had 9 bases not matched to a gene; V was cut back by 6 bases and J by 6 bases. In DNA form, the CDR3 reads TGTGCCAGCAGGGACAGGGGGCGCAACGAGGCTGAAGCTTTCTTT. Translated, it gives CASRDRGRNEAEAFF.